The rows below give T cell receptor beta chains drawn from one sample of a study of blood T cells in healthy people across ages. MiXCR, run by TCRdb on the 5' RACE reads, gives a single entry per CDR3 protein. The table lists about 1.6 million distinct CDR3 sequences, around 36% of them singletons. The material sequenced was blood. The receptor set was obtained from a woman aged 30 to 39 in good health. Each CDR3 is given with its conserved first and last residue. The D gene is left open where the match is weak. For some rows the clone size is stated as once, few or many, or as a class when expanded; others skip it.

.,TRBV6-6,.,TRBJ1-4,TGTGCCAGCAGTTACTCACCGGGGGTGGGAGAAAAACTGTTTTTT,CASSYSPGVGEKLFF
.,TRBV3-1,.,TRBJ2-7,TGTGCCAGCAGCCACCTTAGTAGTGGTGAGCAGTACTTC,CASSHLSSGEQYF
.,TRBV3-1,TRBD1,TRBJ1-2,TGTGCCAGCAGCCAAGAAGAGGGGGCAGTCTATGGCTACACCTTC,CASSQEEGAVYGYTF
.,TRBV20-1,TRBD1,TRBJ1-1,TGCAGTGCTTACAGGGGCCCAGGGACTGAAGCTTTCTTT,CSAYRGPGTEAFF
.,TRBV6-1,.,TRBJ2-3,TGTGCCAGCAGTGATATGTTGGGGGGGCGGCCAGATACGCAGTATTTT,CASSDMLGGRPDTQYF
.,TRBV3-1,TRBD2,TRBJ2-5,TGTGCCAGCAGCCCCTCCGGGACTAGGGAAGAGACCCAGTACTTC,CASSPSGTREETQYF
.,TRBV6-6,.,TRBJ2-3,TGTGCCACACGACCCAGGGGTAACACAGATACGCAGTATTTT,CATRPRGNTDTQYF
.,TRBV6-1,TRBD1,TRBJ1-1,TGTGCCAGCAGTCGCCGGTCGGGACAGGAATCGAACACTGAAGCTTTCTTT,CASSRRSGQESNTEAFF
.,TRBV3-1,TRBD1,TRBJ1-2,TGTGCCAGCGGGAGGGACAGGGCAGGCTACACCTTC,CASGRDRAGYTF
.,TRBV12-3/TRBV12-4,TRBD2,TRBJ2-5,TGTGCCTCAAGGGGGGGGCTAGCGGGAAGGGAGACCCAGTACTTC,CASRGGLAGRETQYF
few,TRBV28,.,TRBJ1-2,TGTGCCAGCAGGCCATCCCGGGACTCTACTTTTAACTATGGCTACACCTTC,CASRPSRDSTFNYGYTF
few,TRBV4-1,TRBD2,TRBJ2-5,TGCGCCAGCAGCCACGGATCCACTAGCGGGAGAGTGACCCAGTACTTC,CASSHGSTSGRVTQYF
.,TRBV5-1,TRBD1,TRBJ2-3,TGCGCCAGCAGCGGGACAGCTAACACAGATACGCAGTATTTT,CASSGTANTDTQYF